Listed below are T cell receptor beta chains from one sample, sequenced in a study of OX40 agonist ivuxolimab in advanced cancers. The method was immunoSEQ multiplex PCR; TCRdb's version includes in-frame clones alone and lacks a portion of them. The sample comprises about 79,000 clones, approximately 85% of which are singletons, and around 4.1% rests with the top ten. The starting material was CD4+ or CD8+ T cells sorted from blood, obtained in a trial of the OX40 agonist ivuxolimab. The source of these receptors is an adult with an advanced solid tumor such as melanoma, head and neck, liver or kidney cancer. The CDR3 runs from the conserved cysteine through the conserved F or W. The D gene is left open where the match is weak. Not all rows give a size; the values are once, few, many and, for expanded clones, a class.

CASTHRGGTEAFF,TGTGCCAGCACCCACCGGGGGGGCACTGAAGCTTTCTTT,NA,TRBV6-5,NA,TRBJ1-1
CAWSQQTNTEAFF,TGTGCCTGGAGTCAGCAAACAAACACTGAAGCTTTCTTT,NA,TRBV30,once,TRBJ1-1
CASSLAGTSHSTDTQYF,TGTGCCAGCAGCTTAGCTGGGACCTCGCACAGCACAGATACGCAGTATTTT,NA,TRBV11-2,NA,TRBJ2-3
CASSYSRDSQETQYF,TGTGCCAGCAGTTACTCACGGGACAGTCAAGAGACCCAGTACTTC,TRBD1,TRBV6-6,NA,TRBJ2-5
CASSVGTEAEQYF,TGCGCCAGCAGCGTCGGGACTGAGGCCGAGCAGTACTTC,NA,TRBV5-1,NA,TRBJ2-7
CASSVGNAGYGYTF,TGTGCCAGCAGCGTAGGCAATGCTGGCTATGGCTACACCTTC,NA,TRBV9,NA,TRBJ1-2
CASSLDAGNTGELFF,TGTGCCAGCAGCTTAGATGCAGGGAACACCGGGGAGCTGTTTTTT,NA,TRBV11-3,NA,TRBJ2-2
CSALRDTSYEQYF,TGCAGCGCTCTCCGGGACACCTCCTACGAGCAGTACTTC,NA,TRBV29-1,NA,TRBJ2-7
CASSLWGTGLIKDEQYF,TGTGCCAGCAGTTTATGGGGGACAGGGTTAATTAAGGACGAGCAGTACTTC,TRBD1,TRBV27,NA,TRBJ2-7
CASSEGTSGNNEQFF,TGCGCCAGCAGTGAGGGGACTAGCGGAAACAATGAGCAGTTCTTC,TRBD2,TRBV10-2,few,TRBJ2-1
CASSRGLAGGETQYF,TGTGCCAGCAGCCGGGGACTAGCGGGAGGAGAGACCCAGTACTTC,TRBD2,TRBV5-4,NA,TRBJ2-5
CASSSKTSGRAAEQFF,TGTGCCAGCAGCTCGAAGACTAGCGGGAGGGCCGCTGAGCAGTTCTTC,TRBD2,TRBV7-3,few,TRBJ2-1
CASSSHPEQFF,TGTGCCAGCAGTTCACACCCTGAGCAGTTCTTC,NA,TRBV6-5,NA,TRBJ2-1
CASSVSTDTQYF,TGTGCCAGCAGCGTAAGCACAGATACGCAGTATTTT,NA,TRBV28,NA,TRBJ2-3
CASSIGGAHAGAQHF,TGTGCCAGTAGTATAGGAGGGGCCCATGCGGGGGCCCAGCATTTT,NA,TRBV19,once,TRBJ1-5
CASSSGTSGYEQYF,TGCGCCAGCAGCTCCGGGACTAGCGGATACGAGCAGTACTTC,TRBD2,TRBV5-1,NA,TRBJ2-7
CASRSSGTYNEQFF,TGTGCCAGCAGATCTAGCGGGACCTACAATGAGCAGTTCTTC,TRBD2,TRBV6-5,once,TRBJ2-1
CASSFGLAGGQDTQYF,TGTGCCAGCAGTTTCGGACTAGCGGGAGGACAAGATACGCAGTATTTT,TRBD2,TRBV25-1,NA,TRBJ2-3
CASSFGLAVAGTGELFF,TGCGCCAGCAGCTTCGGACTAGCGGTCGCGGGTACCGGGGAGCTGTTTTTT,TRBD2,TRBV5-1,few,TRBJ2-2
CASSLPGTVNTEAFF,TGTGCCAGCAGCTTGCCCGGGACAGTGAACACTGAAGCTTTCTTT,TRBD1,TRBV5-4,NA,TRBJ1-1